This record covers a single TCR beta chain. Antigen unknown. This sample was taken from a study of cytomegalovirus exposure and HLA in healthy donors. Study conclusions and caveats: Per a prior analysis, the majority of TCR beta V segments were productive roughly 87% or roughly 30% of the time.

There are 16 residues in the CDR3. The germline V gene encodes CDR1 SGHTA and CDR2 FQGNSA. V lost 6 bases and J lost 2; bases outside the gene matches: 8. PCR amplification relied on 60 Vbeta primers (plus 13 Jbeta primers). Assay used: immunoSEQ multiplex PCR; TCRdb lists only in-frame clones, some missing. The repertoire has over 110,000 clones, around three quarters of them found once; the top ten carry roughly 6.2%. Specimen: PBMCs. This receptor was taken from a woman in her thirties or forties in good health and CMV-seropositive. The rearrangement links TRBV7-2 to TRBJ2-1; 9 bases match TRBD2. The CDR3 loop reads CASSTGLARAYNEQFF. DNA of the CDR3: TGTGCCAGCAGTACGGGACTAGCCAGGGCCTACAATGAGCAGTTCTTC.